The clone carrying this TCR beta chain was seen many times. The data were obtained in a study of neurological immune-mediated disorders. V lost 1 base and J lost 0, with 9 bases in between. There are 16 residues in the CDR3. CDR1 is SEHNR, CDR2 FQNEAQ, per germline (reference sequence). MiXCR was run by TCRdb on the 5' RACE reads, yielding one entry per CDR3 protein. This sample has roughly 59,000 distinct CDR3 sequences, with more than 4.5% found just once. This rearrangement joins TRBV7-9 to TRBJ2-2, with D hard to call. Source material: PBMCs. The TCR originated in a human donor with multiple sclerosis. The donor label of this sample is uncertain. The CDR3 sequence: CASSLGPRPNTGELFF. CDR3 in DNA: TGTGCCAGCAGCTTAGGACCGAGGCCGAACACCGGGGAGCTGTTTTTT. The entire variable domain, with the rest obtained from reference TRBV7-9 and TRBJ2-2, is as follows: DTGVSQNPRHKITKRGQNVTFRCDPISEHNRLYWYRQTLGQGPEFLTYFQNEAQLEKSRLLSDRFSAERPKGSFSTLEIQRTEQGDSAMYLCASSLGPRPNTGELFFGEGSRLTVL.